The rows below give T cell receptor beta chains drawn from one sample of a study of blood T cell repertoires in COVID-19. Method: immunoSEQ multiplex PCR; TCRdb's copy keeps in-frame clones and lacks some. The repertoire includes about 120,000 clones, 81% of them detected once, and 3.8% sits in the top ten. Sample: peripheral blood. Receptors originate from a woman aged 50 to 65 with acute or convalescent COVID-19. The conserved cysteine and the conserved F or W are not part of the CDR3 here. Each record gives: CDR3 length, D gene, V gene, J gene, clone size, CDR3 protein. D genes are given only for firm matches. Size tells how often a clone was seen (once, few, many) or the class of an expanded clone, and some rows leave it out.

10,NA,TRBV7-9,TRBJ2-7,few,ASSLDYREQY
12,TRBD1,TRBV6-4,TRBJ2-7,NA,ASSPDRSSYEQY
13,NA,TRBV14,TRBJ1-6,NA,ASSPPGHGNSPLH
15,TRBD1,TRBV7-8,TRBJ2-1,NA,ASSFRQGQDFGNEQF
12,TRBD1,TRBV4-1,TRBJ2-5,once,ASSQDRGRETQY
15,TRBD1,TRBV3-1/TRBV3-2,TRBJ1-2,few,ASSQLTGAAKSYGYT
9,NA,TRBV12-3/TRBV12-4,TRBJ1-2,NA,ASSLNSGYT
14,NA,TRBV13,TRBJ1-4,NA,ASSYRSPYDNEKLF
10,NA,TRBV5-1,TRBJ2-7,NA,ASTDSPYEQY
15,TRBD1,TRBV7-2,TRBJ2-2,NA,ASSPRNRGLNTGELF
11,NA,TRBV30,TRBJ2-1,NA,AWSVGGNNEQF
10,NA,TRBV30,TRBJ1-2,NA,AWSMQYYGYT
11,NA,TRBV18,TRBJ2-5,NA,ASSPPSPETQY
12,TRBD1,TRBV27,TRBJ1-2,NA,ASSSVYRGQGYT
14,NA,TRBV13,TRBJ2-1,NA,ASALQERLSYNEQF
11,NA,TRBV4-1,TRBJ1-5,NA,ASSGTANQPQH
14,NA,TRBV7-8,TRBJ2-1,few,ASSSRRLAPYNEQF
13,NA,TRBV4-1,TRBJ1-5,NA,ASSQEGRGNQPQH
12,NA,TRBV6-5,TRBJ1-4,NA,ATTTMQGGEKLF
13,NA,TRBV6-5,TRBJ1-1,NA,ASSPGADWSTEAF
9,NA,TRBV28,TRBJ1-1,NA,ASSEDSEAF
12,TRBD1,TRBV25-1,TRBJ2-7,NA,ASRGGQGPYEQY
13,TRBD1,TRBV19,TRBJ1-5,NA,ASSGGTGGRQPQH
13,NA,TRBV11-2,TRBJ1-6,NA,ASSLEGAGNSPLH
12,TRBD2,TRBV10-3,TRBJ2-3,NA,AIKASGSTDTQY
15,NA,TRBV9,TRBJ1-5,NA,ASYSGRGVLSNQPQH
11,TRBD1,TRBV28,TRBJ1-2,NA,ASRVRDRSGYT
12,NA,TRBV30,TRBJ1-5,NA,AWSLGGGNQPQH
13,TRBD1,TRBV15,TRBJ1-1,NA,ATSRDPLTGGEAF
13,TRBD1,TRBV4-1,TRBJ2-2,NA,ASSPGQARTGELF
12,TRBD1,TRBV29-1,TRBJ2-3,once,SAQDTGATDTQY
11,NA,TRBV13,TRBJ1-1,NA,ASSLGRDTEAF
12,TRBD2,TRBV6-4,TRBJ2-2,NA,ASSARSGRGELF
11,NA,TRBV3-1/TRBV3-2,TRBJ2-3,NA,ASSLQVTDTQY
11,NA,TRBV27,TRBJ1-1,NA,ASSKTVNTEAF
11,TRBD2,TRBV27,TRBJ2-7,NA,ASRRTSGGEQY
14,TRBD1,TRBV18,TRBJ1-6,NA,ASSPLTGGRNSPLH
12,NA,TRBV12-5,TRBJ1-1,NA,ASGLDRANTEAF
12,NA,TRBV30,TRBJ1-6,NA,ASADSANNSPLH
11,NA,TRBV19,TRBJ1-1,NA,ASSLDRNTEAF
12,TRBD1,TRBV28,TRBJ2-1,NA,ASIGDRGYNEQF
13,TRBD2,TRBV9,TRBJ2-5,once,ASSPRGGLQETQY
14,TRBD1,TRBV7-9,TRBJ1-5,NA,ASSFQGAVGNQPQH
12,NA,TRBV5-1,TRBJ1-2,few,ASSLSGSGYGYT
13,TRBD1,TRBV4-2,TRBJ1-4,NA,ASSQAVTGVEKLF
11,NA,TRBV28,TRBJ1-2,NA,ASSFRGNYGYT
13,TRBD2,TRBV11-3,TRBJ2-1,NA,ASSHKSGRAGEQF
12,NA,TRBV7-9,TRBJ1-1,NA,ASSFPGGSTEAF
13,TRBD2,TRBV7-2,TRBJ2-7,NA,ASSFSGTSDYEQY
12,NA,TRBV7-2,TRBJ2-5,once,ASRSQGGTRTQY
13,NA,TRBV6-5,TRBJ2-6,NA,ASSTGSSGANVLT
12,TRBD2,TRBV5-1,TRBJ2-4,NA,ASTLAGEGNIQY
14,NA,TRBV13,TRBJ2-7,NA,ASSQGLATTSYEQY